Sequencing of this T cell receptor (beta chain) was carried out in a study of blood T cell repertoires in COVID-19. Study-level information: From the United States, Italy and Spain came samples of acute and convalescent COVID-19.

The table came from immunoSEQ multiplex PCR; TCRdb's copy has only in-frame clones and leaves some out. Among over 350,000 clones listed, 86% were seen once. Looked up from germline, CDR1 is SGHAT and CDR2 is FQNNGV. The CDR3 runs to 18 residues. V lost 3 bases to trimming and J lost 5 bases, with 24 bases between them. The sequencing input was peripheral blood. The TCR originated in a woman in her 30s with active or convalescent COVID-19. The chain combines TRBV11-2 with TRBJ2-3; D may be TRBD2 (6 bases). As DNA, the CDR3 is TGTGCCAGCAGCTTCGCTTACTCCGGGACTTCAGAACGAGATACGCAGTATTTT. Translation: CASSFAYSGTSERDTQYF.